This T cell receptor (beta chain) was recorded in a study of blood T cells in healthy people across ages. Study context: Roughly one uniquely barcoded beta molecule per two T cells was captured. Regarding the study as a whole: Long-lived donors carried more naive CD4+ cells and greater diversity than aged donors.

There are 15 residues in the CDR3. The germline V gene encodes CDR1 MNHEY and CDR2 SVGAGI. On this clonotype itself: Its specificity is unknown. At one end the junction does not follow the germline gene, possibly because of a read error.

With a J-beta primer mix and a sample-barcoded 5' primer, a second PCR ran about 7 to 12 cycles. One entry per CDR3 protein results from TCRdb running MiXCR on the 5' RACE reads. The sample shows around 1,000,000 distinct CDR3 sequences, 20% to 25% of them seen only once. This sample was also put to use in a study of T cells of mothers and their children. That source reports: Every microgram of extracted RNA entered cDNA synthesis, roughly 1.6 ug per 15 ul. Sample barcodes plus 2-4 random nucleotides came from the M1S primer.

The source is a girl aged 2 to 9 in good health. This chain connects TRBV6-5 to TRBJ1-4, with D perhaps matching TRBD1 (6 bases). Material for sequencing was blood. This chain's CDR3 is CASSNTGTTNEKLFF. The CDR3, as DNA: TGTGCCAGCAGTAATACCGGGACAACAAATGAAAAACTGTTTTTT.